This TCR beta chain originates from a study of blood T cell repertoires in COVID-19. Whole-study context: Whether acute or convalescent, the COVID-19 samples came from the United States, Italy and Spain. T cells, B-cell-depleted T cells, or PBMCs provided the cDNA or gDNA that served as material.

Germline assignment: CDR1 SGHAT and CDR2 FQNNGV. V was cut by 5 bases and J by 4 bases, with 11 bases left in between. The CDR3 is 13 amino acids. How the authors handled the data: For nucleated cells, counts were estimated from reference gene primer amplification. This table comes from immunoSEQ multiplex PCR, and its TCRdb copy is limited to in-frame clones, with some not included. The V and J calls and clone size were taken over from that table, and D and trimming were inferred from the DNA. The sample records about 190,000 clones, around four fifths being singletons. Sample: peripheral blood. V usage is TRBV11-2 and J usage is TRBJ1-2, with a weak D call TRBD1 (6 bases). The TCR sequence derives from a woman at least 80 years old with active or convalescent COVID-19. DNA of the CDR3: TGTGCCAGCAGCCCGGACAGCACCTATGGCTACACCTTC. Amino acid sequence: CASSPDSTYGYTF.